This T cell receptor (beta chain) came from a study of cytomegalovirus exposure and HLA in healthy donors. About the study: Around 190 million T cells yielded approximately 100 million unique TCR beta sequences, as an earlier analysis found.

Germline V gives CDR1 MNHNY, CDR2 SVGAGI (reference sequence). The trim removed 7 bases at V and 6 bases at J, leaving 16 bases unmatched. This CDR3 has 16 amino acids. The donors (healthy individuals) were bone marrow donors. Primers: 60 Vbeta forward and 13 Jbeta reverse. Authors' data handling: In a later analysis, 80 million to 100 million unique TCR beta chains included roughly 11 million shared by two or more donors. Only in-frame clones appear in the TCRdb table, and some are missing; sequencing was by immunoSEQ multiplex PCR. V and J calls and clone size are given by that table; D and trimming were obtained from the DNA. Here the sample spans almost 90,000 clones, 85% being singletons.

This sequence originates from a man in his forties or fifties in good health and CMV-seropositive. Material for sequencing was PBMCs. This chain joins TRBV6-6 and TRBJ2-3; TRBD2 matches at 7 bases. The CDR3, as DNA: TGTGCCAGCACTCAGGTCGGGGGGTCACCGGGGGATACGCAGTATTTT. This translates into CASTQVGGSPGDTQYF.